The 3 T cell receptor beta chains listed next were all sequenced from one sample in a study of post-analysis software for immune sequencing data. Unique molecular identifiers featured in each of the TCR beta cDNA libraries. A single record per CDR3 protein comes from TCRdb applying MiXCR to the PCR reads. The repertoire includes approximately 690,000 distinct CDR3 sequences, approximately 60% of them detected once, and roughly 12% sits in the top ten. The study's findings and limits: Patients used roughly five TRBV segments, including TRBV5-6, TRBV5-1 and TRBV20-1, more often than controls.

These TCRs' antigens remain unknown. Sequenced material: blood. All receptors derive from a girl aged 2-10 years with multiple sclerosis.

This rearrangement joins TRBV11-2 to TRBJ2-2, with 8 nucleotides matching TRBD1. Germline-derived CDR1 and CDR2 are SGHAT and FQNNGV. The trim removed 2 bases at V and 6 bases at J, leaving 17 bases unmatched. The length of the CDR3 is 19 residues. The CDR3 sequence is CASSLPFRRQGKEPGELFF. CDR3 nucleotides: TGTGCCAGCAGCTTACCCTTTCGTAGACAGGGGAAAGAACCCGGGGAGCTGTTTTTT. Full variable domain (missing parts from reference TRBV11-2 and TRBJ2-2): EAGVAQSPRYKIIEKRQSVAFWCNPISGHATLYWYQQILGQGPKLLIQFQNNGVVDDSQLPKDRFSAERLKGVDSTLKIQPAKLEDSAVYLCASSLPFRRQGKEPGELFFGEGSRLTVL.

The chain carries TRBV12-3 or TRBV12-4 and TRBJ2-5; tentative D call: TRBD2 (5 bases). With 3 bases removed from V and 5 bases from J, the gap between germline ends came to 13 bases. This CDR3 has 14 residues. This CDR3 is CASSLLTRGETQYF. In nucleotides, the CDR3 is TGTGCCAGCAGTTTGCTCACCCGAGGGGAGACCCAGTACTTC.

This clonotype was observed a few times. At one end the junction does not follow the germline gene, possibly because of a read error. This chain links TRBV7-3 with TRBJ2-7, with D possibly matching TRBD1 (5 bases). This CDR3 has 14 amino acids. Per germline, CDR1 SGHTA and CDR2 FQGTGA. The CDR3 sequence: CASSPTGTPYEQYF. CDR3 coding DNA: TGTGCTAGCAGCCCAACAGGAACACCCTACGAGCAGTACTTC.